This TCR beta chain was obtained from a study of blood T cell repertoires in COVID-19. Source study methods: Amplification from reference gene primers served as the basis for estimated nucleated cell counts. The protocol was immunoSEQ multiplex PCR, while the TCRdb copy is restricted to in-frame clones and leaves out a portion. V and J calls and clone size are as listed in that table; D and trimming were resolved from the DNA. The sample comprises approximately 71,000 clones, 70% to 85% of which are singletons, and approximately 26% rests with the top ten. After removal of 4 bases from V and 5 bases from J, the junction contained 11 bases not matched to a gene. The germline V gene encodes CDR1 LNHDA and CDR2 SQIVND (reference sequence). The CDR3 totals 16 residues.

This sequence joins TRBV19 and TRBJ1-5; 7 positions match TRBD1. This sequence originates from a man aged 55 to 70 with active or convalescent COVID-19. Sequencing was carried out using peripheral blood. In DNA, the CDR3 is TGTGCCAGTAGTAGACAGGGTTTGTTTTCGCATCAGCCCCAGCATTTT. Translation: CASSRQGLFSHQPQHF.